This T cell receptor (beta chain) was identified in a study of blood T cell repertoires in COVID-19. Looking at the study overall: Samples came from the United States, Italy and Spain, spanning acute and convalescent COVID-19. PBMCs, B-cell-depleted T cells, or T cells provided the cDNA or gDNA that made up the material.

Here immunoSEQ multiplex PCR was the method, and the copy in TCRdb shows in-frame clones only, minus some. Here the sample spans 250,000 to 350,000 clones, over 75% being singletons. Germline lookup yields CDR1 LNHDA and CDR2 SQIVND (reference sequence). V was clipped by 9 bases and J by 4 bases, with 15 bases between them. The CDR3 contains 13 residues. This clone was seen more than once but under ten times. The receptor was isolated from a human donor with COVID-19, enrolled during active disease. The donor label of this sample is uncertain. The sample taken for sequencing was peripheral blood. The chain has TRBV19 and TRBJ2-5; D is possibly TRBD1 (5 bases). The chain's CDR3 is CASSGLWGETQYF. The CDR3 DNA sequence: TGTGCCAGCTCAGGGTTGTGGGGAGAGACCCAGTACTTC.